The 13 T cell receptor beta chains presented below share a single source sample, sequenced in a study of Graves' ophthalmopathy and Graves' hyperthyroidism (dated by TCRdb to about 2018). TCRdb lists the instrument as Illumina HiSeq 2000. For repertoire sequencing, TCR beta CDR3 regions were amplified from RNA transcripts. The first round of RT-PCR was done with HTBI primers and the Qiagen OneStep RT-PCR kit, and was followed by a second round of multiplex PCR, then size selection and purification. In TCRdb, the public reads were trimmed at Q25 with fastp and aligned with MiXCR, with productive beta chains retained. A single entry per CDR3 protein holds the most common genes and DNA from its merged rows. Across this sample there are 500,000 to 700,000 distinct CDR3 sequences, with about 24% seen only once. The ten biggest clones cover more than 5.5% of the sample. Material for sequencing was peripheral blood. These receptors came from a woman aged 18-30 years with stable Graves' hyperthyroidism. Some clones in this sample may be carry-over from other donors' samples. Donor details come from another sample of the same person, matched by shared clones.

With regard to this clonotype: One end of the junction varies from germline; a read error may be responsible. The chain uses TRBV20-1 and TRBJ1-5; D may be TRBD1 (5 bases). Germline values: CDR1 DFQATT, CDR2 SNEGSKA (reference sequence). The CDR3 covers 14 residues. The CDR3 reads CSARDARGAQPQHF. CDR3 nucleotides: TGCAGTGCTAGAGATGCGAGAGGGGCTCAGCCTCAGCATTTT.

This clonotype appeared many times. The V and J genes are TRBV20-1 and TRBJ2-7, with D perhaps matching TRBD1 (6 bases). Germline values: CDR1 DFQATT, CDR2 SNEGSKA (reference sequence). This CDR3 region has 14 residues. Trimming cost V 5 bases and J 2 bases, with 16 bases left between them. CDR3 residues: CSASRDTQTYEQYF. The CDR3 coding sequence is TGCAGTGCTTCCCGGGACACCCAAACCTACGAGCAGTACTTC.

The chain uses TRBV2 and TRBJ1-5; maybe TRBD1 (6 bases). The germline CDR1 and CDR2 sequences are SNHLY and FYNNEI. Trimming removed 4 bases from V and 5 bases from J, with 15 bases in between. The CDR3 is made up of 15 amino acids. In DNA, the CDR3 is TGTGCCAGCAGTGCGGACAGAGGGTTCGATCAGCCCCAGCATTTT. This gives the protein CASSADRGFDQPQHF. The full variable domain, completed using reference TRBV2 and TRBJ1-5, is EPEVTQTPSHQVTQMGQEVILRCVPISNHLYFYWYRQILGQKVEFLVSFYNNEISEKSEIFDDQFSVERPDGSNFTLKIRSTKLEDSAMYFCASSADRGFDQPQHFGDGTRLSIL.

The V and J genes are TRBV29-1 and TRBJ2-7; TRBD2 matches at 8 bases. Trimming took 3 bases from V and 7 from J; bases not matched to a gene: 8. Germline V CDR1 and CDR2: SQVTM, ANQGSEA. This CDR3 contains 13 residues. CDR3 DNA: TGCAGCGTTGAGTTTAGCGGGGAAAGGGAGCAGTACTTC. Translated: CSVEFSGEREQYF.

Regarding this clonotype: An end of the junction differs from the germline gene, which may be a read error. The rearrangement links TRBV12-3 or TRBV12-4 to TRBJ2-7; TRBD2 might be the D (6 bases). The CDR3 runs to 13 residues. For the CDR3, the DNA is TGTGCCAGCAGTTTCGGGGACTCCTACGAGCAGTGCTTC. Its translation: CASSFGDSYEQCF.

The chain recombines TRBV18 with TRBJ1-2, with TRBD1 matching over 10 bases. V lost 2 bases, J lost 0 bases, and 15 bases stayed unmatched. Germline V gene lookup returns CDR1 KGHSH and CDR2 LQKENI. This CDR3 has 20 residues. The CDR3 spells CASSPRRQGASANTNYGYTF. In DNA form, the CDR3 reads TGTGCCAGCTCACCAAGGCGACAGGGGGCTTCTGCGAACACTAACTATGGCTACACCTTC. The full variable domain, in which reference TRBV18 and TRBJ1-2 provide the parts outside the CDR3, is NAGVMQNPRHLVRRRGQEARLRCSPMKGHSHVYWYRQLPEEGLKFMVYLQKENIIDESGMPKERFSAEFPKEGPSILRIQQVVRGDSAAYFCASSPRRQGASANTNYGYTFGSGTRLTVV.

J is TRBJ2-3 and V is TRBV11-1; 10 bases match TRBD1. The junction had 9 bases not matched to a gene; V was cut back by 5 bases and J by 4 bases. Germline CDR1 reads SGHAT; CDR2 reads FQDESV (reference sequence). The CDR3 sequence is 16 residues long. The CDR3 DNA reads as TGTGCCAGCAGCCGAACCCGACAGGGGGCCGCAGATACGCAGTATTTT. Protein sequence: CASSRTRQGAADTQYF.

This chain connects TRBV28 to TRBJ2-5; 10 positions agree with TRBD2. This CDR3 is built from 15 residues. Germline CDR1 is MDHEN and CDR2 is SYDVKM. V trimming: 5 bases; J trimming: 3 bases; junction bases outside the gene matches: 6. The CDR3 DNA reads TGTGCCAGCAGTACTAGCGGGGAGCCCAAAGAGACCCAGTACTTC. The encoded protein is CASSTSGEPKETQYF.

The table lists this clonotype with many counts. V is TRBV27 and J is TRBJ2-7, with TRBD1 matching over 8 bases. Germline CDR1 is MNHEY and CDR2 is SMNVEV (reference sequence). The CDR3 extends over 14 amino acids. J gave up 2 bases and V 8 bases, and 8 bases lay outside the gene matches. As DNA, the CDR3 is TGTGCCAGCGGGGAGGACAGGGCAACCTACGAGCAGTACTTC. This translates into CASGEDRATYEQYF.

This clonotype appeared many times. The chain recombines TRBV29-1 with TRBJ2-7; D not resolved. Trimming took off 5 bases at V and 0 bases at J, with 8 bases between the two ends. The germline V gene encodes CDR1 SQVTM and CDR2 ANQGSEA. There are 12 residues in the CDR3. The CDR3 reads CSVRTDSYEQYF. CDR3 sequence (DNA): TGCAGCGTTCGGACGGACTCCTACGAGCAGTACTTC.

In its sample, this clonotype was seen a few times. The V gene is TRBV27, the J gene TRBJ1-6; D is unresolved. The CDR3 runs 17 residues. The V end lost 8 bases, the J end lost 8 bases, and 25 bases lay between the germline ends. The germline V gene has CDR1 MNHEY and CDR2 SMNVEV (reference sequence). In DNA, the CDR3 is TGTGCCAGCCCGGATCCGACCTTAAGGAGTAGTGATTCACCCCTCCACTTT. The encoded protein is CASPDPTLRSSDSPLHF.

This clonotype has more than one count but fewer than ten. The V call is TRBV28, the J call TRBJ2-7; D may be TRBD1 (6 bases). The CDR3 is 14 amino acids. Trimming pared 6 bases from V and 2 bases from J, leaving 14 bases between. Germline CDR1 reads MDHEN; CDR2 reads SYDVKM. CDR3 residues: CASSSAQGTYEQYF. The CDR3, as DNA: TGTGCCAGCAGCTCCGCCCAGGGGACCTACGAGCAGTACTTC.

This clonotype was seen many times. This rearrangement joins TRBV12-3 or TRBV12-4 to TRBJ1-2; a possible D gene is TRBD1 (5 bases). V was clipped by 2 bases and J by 2 bases, with 12 bases between them. The CDR3 loop spans 15 amino acids. CDR3 nucleotide sequence: TGTGCCAGCAGTTTAACCCCCCAGGGAAACTATGGCTACACCTTC. It is translated as CASSLTPQGNYGYTF.